These T cell receptor beta chains were read from a single sample in a study of identical twins. One entry per CDR3 protein, called by TCRdb with MiXCR from the 5' RACE reads. The sample lists roughly 710,000 distinct CDR3 sequences; 6.1% were seen once. The source material was naive T cells sorted from blood. These receptors were collected from a man aged 18 to 30 in good health. Each CDR3 is given with its conserved first and last residue. D genes are given only for firm matches. The size field is filled for only some rows; it gives once, few, many or a size class.

size,V,D,J,DNA,CDR3
many,TRBV12-3/TRBV12-4,TRBD2,TRBJ2-4,TGTGCCAGCAGTGGGACTAGTGCGAAAAACATTCAGTACTTC,CASSGTSAKNIQYF
NA,TRBV11-1,NA,TRBJ2-2,TGTGCCAGCAGCTCACCCGTCAGTGGCAGGATGGGGAACACCGGGGAGCTGTTTTTT,CASSSPVSGRMGNTGELFF
NA,TRBV6-5,NA,TRBJ2-7,TGTGCCAGCAGTTCTCCGTTGGGCAGCCAACTTTACGAGCAGTACTTC,CASSSPLGSQLYEQYF
many,TRBV29-1,NA,TRBJ1-1,TGCAGCGTTGAAGATAGCAGGACCAGCACTGAAGCTTTCTTT,CSVEDSRTSTEAFF
NA,TRBV25-1,TRBD2,TRBJ2-5,TGTGCCAGCAGTTCAGCGGGATTTGAGACCCAGTACTTC,CASSSAGFETQYF
many,TRBV5-6,TRBD1,TRBJ2-5,TGTGCCAGCAGCTTGGGGTCAGGGACAGGCCAAGAGACCCAGTACTTC,CASSLGSGTGQETQYF
NA,TRBV10-2,NA,TRBJ2-1,TGCGCCATCATCAGGGGAGGTGAGCAGTTCTTC,CAIIRGGEQFF
few,TRBV29-1,TRBD1,TRBJ2-3,TGCAGCGTGCAAACAGGGGGCTCCCCTACAGATACGCAGTATTTT,CSVQTGGSPTDTQYF
few,TRBV5-1,NA,TRBJ2-7,TGCGCCAGCAGCTCTCGGGCCGGGAACGAGCAGTACTTC,CASSSRAGNEQYF
many,TRBV28,NA,TRBJ2-4,TGTGCCAGCAGTTTTGGGGTCTCGGTTAGCATTCAGTACTTC,CASSFGVSVSIQYF
few,TRBV6-2/TRBV6-3,NA,TRBJ2-1,TGTGCCAGTACTATGTCCAATGAGCAGTTCTTC,CASTMSNEQFF
many,TRBV5-6,TRBD1,TRBJ2-5,TGTGCCAGCAGCAGGACAGGGAGGTTAGAGCAGACCCAGTACTTC,CASSRTGRLEQTQYF
NA,TRBV12-3/TRBV12-4,NA,TRBJ2-3,TGTGCCAGCTCGCGACTAACAAACACAGATACGCAGTATTTT,CASSRLTNTDTQYF
many,TRBV29-1,NA,TRBJ2-1,TGCAGCGTTGATTTTCGGGCTAGTTCTTACAATGAGCAGTTCTTC,CSVDFRASSYNEQFF